This T cell receptor beta chain appears in the sequencing data of a study of blood T cell repertoires in COVID-19. The CDR3 contains 15 residues. The germline CDR1 and CDR2 sequences are MNHEY and SVGAGI. The germline V and J ends were trimmed by 4 bases and 4 bases, with 14 bases remaining between them. Libraries were prepared by immunoSEQ multiplex PCR; TCRdb keeps only in-frame clonotypes and omits some of them. The sample consists of some 150,000 clones, about four fifths of them appearing once. The sequenced material came from peripheral blood. This chain joins TRBV6-5 and TRBJ1-3; TRBD1 might be the D (5 bases). This receptor was obtained from a woman at least 80 years old with acute or convalescent COVID-19. The CDR3 is CASSSLGGGGNTIYF. The DNA for the CDR3 is TGTGCCAGCAGTTCCCTCGGGGGAGGAGGAAACACCATATATTTT.